This T cell receptor (beta chain) was identified in a study of cytotoxic CD8 clonotypes in ibrutinib-treated CLL. Study results and caveats: Public clonotypes proved infrequent, and on treatment they shrank or remained steady.

Germline values: CDR1 SGHRS, CDR2 YFSETQ. V gave up 7 bases and J gave up 4 bases; unmatched junction bases: 4. This CDR3 spans 15 amino acids. This clone was picked up one time. The antigen is undetermined. Assay used: immunoSEQ multiplex PCR; TCRdb lists only in-frame clones, some missing. The table lists 50,000 to 65,000 clones, 71% of them singletons, with around 43% in the top ten. The source of around 2 micrograms of genomic DNA for TCR beta libraries was cryopreserved PBMCs. The sequence was obtained from a human donor with chronic lymphocytic leukemia. The chain employs TRBV5-1 and TRBJ2-3, with TRBD2 identical over 15 bases. The sample in question was PBMCs, obtained after 12 months of ibrutinib treatment. DNA for the CDR3: TGCGCCAGCTCCGGACTAGCGGGAGGGGCAGATACGCAGTATTTT. The encoded protein is CASSGLAGGADTQYF.